Below are 25 T cell receptor beta chains sequenced from a single sample in a study of shared clonotypes between healthy human individuals (dated by TCRdb to about 2020). The library was made by the immunoSEQ multiplex PCR assay. TCRdb limited this immuneACCESS table to in-frame rearrangements with V and J called. A share of clones is missing; checked studies link under half to unresolved V genes, and the rest is unexplained. For this sample the table gives about half a million clones, of which 79% were detected only once. The ten biggest clones cover roughly 13% of the sample. The specimen was PBMCs. Source of these receptors: a woman aged 35 to 49 in good health. Some clones in this sample may be carry-over from other donors' samples.

This clone was counted only a few times. DNA for the CDR3: TGCGCCAGCAGCCCGGGACAGGGGAGCACTGAAGCTTTCTTT. The encoded protein is CASSPGQGSTEAFF. J is TRBJ1-1 and V is TRBV5-1; TRBD1 aligns across 10 bases. Losses at the gene ends were 4 bases for V and 4 bases for J; bases not matched to a gene: 4. The CDR3 consists of 14 residues. The germline gives CDR1 SGHRS, CDR2 YFSETQ.

V usage is TRBV7-3 and J usage is TRBJ2-7; D remains ambiguous. Trimming cost V 2 bases and J 3 bases, with 23 bases left between them. The CDR3 covers 18 residues. Per germline, CDR1 SGHTA and CDR2 FQGTGA. The CDR3 nucleotides read TGTGCCAGCAGCTTATTAGGTAGCACAATAAAGCGAGGCTACGAGCAGTACTTC. Translating it yields CASSLLGSTIKRGYEQYF. The full variable domain, rest sourced from reference TRBV7-3 and TRBJ2-7, is GAGVSQTPSNKVTEKGKYVELRCDPISGHTALYWYRQSLGQGPEFLIYFQGTGAADDSGLPNDRFFAVRPEGSVSTLKIQRTERGDSAVYLCASSLLGSTIKRGYEQYFGPGTRLTVT.

The chain's CDR3 is CASSLMPTSGQETQYF. In nucleotides, the CDR3 is TGCGCCAGCAGCCTGATGCCGACTAGCGGCCAAGAGACCCAGTACTTC. This sequence joins TRBV5-1 and TRBJ2-5, with 9 bases identical to TRBD2. Germline V lookup: CDR1 SGHRS, CDR2 YFSETQ. The CDR3 runs 16 residues. With 4 bases clipped from V and 1 base from J, the junction kept 8 bases outside the gene matches. Based on the CDR3 plus reference TRBV5-1 and TRBJ2-5, the full variable domain is KAGVTQTPRYLIKTRGQQVTLSCSPISGHRSVSWYQQTPGQGLQFLFEYFSETQRNKGNFPGRFSGRQFSNSRSEMNVSTLELGDSALYLCASSLMPTSGQETQYFGPGTRLLVL.

V usage is TRBV28 and J usage is TRBJ2-5; D call uncertain. Germline CDR1 reads MDHEN; CDR2 reads SYDVKM. The V and J ends lost 1 base and 5 bases respectively, with 11 bases between them. CDR3 size: 14 residues. CDR3 protein: CASSLSVVGETQYF. CDR3 nucleotides: TGTGCCAGCAGTTTATCGGTGGTGGGGGAGACCCAGTACTTC.

This clone appeared a few times. The rearrangement links TRBV7-2 to TRBJ2-1, with a tentative D call TRBD2 (6 bases). The germline V gene encodes CDR1 SGHTA and CDR2 FQGNSA. Trimming shortened V by 2 bases and J by 0 bases, and 20 bases separated the two germline ends. The CDR3 length is 19 residues. The CDR3 DNA reads TGTGCCAGCAGCTTACACCCAACGTTAGCGGCGAGCTCCTACAATGAGCAGTTCTTC. It encodes CASSLHPTLAASSYNEQFF.

The chain couples TRBV15 to TRBJ1-5; 8 positions agree with TRBD1. The CDR3 runs to 15 residues. Germline V gives CDR1 LNHNV, CDR2 YYDKDF (reference sequence). Trimming removed 5 bases from V and 7 bases from J; junction bases left unmatched: 10. The CDR3 is CATSAPRGQRQPQHF. The CDR3 DNA sequence: TGTGCCACCAGCGCCCCCAGGGGGCAGAGACAGCCCCAGCATTTT.

This chain joins TRBV4-2 and TRBJ1-2; D not certain. Looked up from germline, CDR1 is LGHNA and CDR2 is YNFKEQ. V lost 5 bases and J 4 bases, leaving 11 bases between the germline ends. This CDR3 is built from 13 residues. The CDR3 DNA is TGTGCCAGCAGCTTGGTAACCGGCTATGGCTACACCTTC. It yields the protein CASSLVTGYGYTF.

The chain has TRBV9 and TRBJ2-1, with TRBD2 as a possible D gene (5 bases). V gave up 0 bases and J gave up 1 base, with 11 bases separating them. Looked up from germline, CDR1 is SGDLS and CDR2 is YYNGEE. The CDR3 extends over 16 amino acids. This chain's CDR3 is CASSVDGLGSYNEQFF. DNA for the CDR3: TGTGCCAGCAGCGTAGACGGACTGGGGTCCTACAATGAGCAGTTCTTC.

The chain couples TRBV15 to TRBJ2-6, with D tentatively TRBD2 (6 bases). In germline, CDR1 is LNHNV, CDR2 YYDKDF (reference sequence). The CDR3 has 15 amino acids. The V and J ends lost 7 bases and 0 bases respectively, with 10 bases between them. The CDR3: CATNPRGSGANVLTF. As DNA, the CDR3 is TGTGCCACCAACCCGCGGGGCTCTGGGGCCAACGTCCTGACTTTC.

This chain uses TRBV7-3 with TRBJ2-2; D unclear. The V end lost 1 base, the J end lost 2 bases, and 2 bases lay between the germline ends. The germline CDR1 and CDR2 sequences are SGHTA and FQGTGA. The CDR3 is 13 residues long. The CDR3 here is CASSLINTGELFF. The CDR3 coding sequence is TGTGCCAGCAGCTTAATAAACACCGGGGAGCTGTTTTTT.

This clone turned up a few times. The rearrangement uses TRBV2 and TRBJ1-1; maybe TRBD1 (5 bases). Trimming removed 6 bases from V and 4 bases from J, with 6 bases in between. Germline V gene data show CDR1 as SNHLY and CDR2 as FYNNEI. The CDR3 has 11 amino acids. The DNA of the CDR3 is TGTGCCAGCAGACAGGTCACTGAAGCTTTCTTT. Amino acid sequence: CASRQVTEAFF.

J is TRBJ2-7 and V is TRBV14, with D uncertain. The V and J ends lost 0 bases and 3 bases respectively, with 12 bases between them. The CDR3 totals 15 residues. Germline assignment: CDR1 SGHDN and CDR2 FVKESK. The CDR3 here is CASSQEGLVFYEQYF. The CDR3 region has the DNA TGTGCCAGCAGCCAAGAAGGGCTAGTTTTCTACGAGCAGTACTTC.

The chain couples TRBV7-8 to TRBJ2-2; TRBD1 agrees at 11 bases. Germline V gives CDR1 SGHVS, CDR2 FQNEAQ. This CDR3 has 16 amino acids. V was pared by 5 bases and J by 4 bases, with 6 bases of the junction left unmatched. The DNA for the CDR3 is TGTGCCAGCAGCACCCGGACAGGGGGCCTCACCGGGGAGCTGTTTTTT. Residues: CASSTRTGGLTGELFF. Together with reference TRBV7-8 and TRBJ2-2, the CDR3 gives the full variable domain: GAGVSQSPRYKVAKRGQDVALRCDPISGHVSLFWYQQALGQGPEFLTYFQNEAQLDKSGLPSDRFFAERPEGSVSTLKIQRTQQEDSAVYLCASSTRTGGLTGELFFGEGSRLTVL.

This chain uses TRBV5-1 with TRBJ2-1, with 8 bases aligning to TRBD1. CDR3 size: 14 residues. Germline V CDR1 and CDR2: SGHRS, YFSETQ. Trimming took 4 bases from V and 7 from J; bases not matched to a gene: 7. The CDR3 DNA reads as TGCGCCAGCAGCCCGGCGACAGGGGTAAATGAGCAGTTCTTC. Protein: CASSPATGVNEQFF.

The chain employs TRBV9 and TRBJ1-2, with D possibly matching TRBD1 (5 bases). This CDR3 is 12 amino acids long. Germline V gene data show CDR1 as SGDLS and CDR2 as YYNGEE. V lost 3 bases and J 7 bases, leaving 10 bases between the germline ends. The CDR3 reads CASSGGTSGYTF. Written as DNA, the CDR3 is TGTGCCAGCAGCGGCGGGACCTCTGGCTACACCTTC.

V usage is TRBV27 and J usage is TRBJ2-1, with 8 bases matching TRBD1. Germline assignment: CDR1 MNHEY and CDR2 SMNVEV (reference sequence). The CDR3 consists of 16 residues. J was trimmed by 4 bases and V by 3 bases; bases with no gene match: 8. The CDR3 DNA sequence: TGTGCCAGCAGTTTGGACGGGACAGGACTTTACAATGAGCAGTTCTTC. It yields the protein CASSLDGTGLYNEQFF.

There are a few counts of this clone. The chain couples TRBV18 to TRBJ2-1; 7 bases map to TRBD1. V lost 3 bases and J lost 6; bases outside the gene matches: 8. This CDR3 is 15 amino acids long. From germline, CDR1 is KGHSH and CDR2 LQKENI. CDR3 amino acids: CASSPYRGRSNEQFF. The CDR3 DNA sequence: TGTGCCAGCTCACCTTACAGGGGACGGTCCAATGAGCAGTTCTTC.

On this clone itself: Other DNA sequences in this specimen translate into the identical CDR3. The chain links TRBV18 to TRBJ2-5; 12 nucleotides match TRBD2. V was pared by 6 bases and J by 2 bases, with 4 bases of the junction left unmatched. Germline V gives CDR1 KGHSH, CDR2 LQKENI. The CDR3 spans 15 residues. The CDR3 DNA reads TGTGCCAGCTCCCCAGGGACTAGCGGGCAAGAGACCCAGTACTTC. Its translation: CASSPGTSGQETQYF.

CDR3 DNA sequence: TGTGCCAGCAGTGAGCCAGGGTCGAACACAGATACGCAGTATTTT. Translated, it gives CASSEPGSNTDTQYF. The chain uses TRBV6-1 and TRBJ2-3; perhaps TRBD1 as D (5 bases). The CDR3 is made up of 15 amino acids. From germline, CDR1 is MNHNS and CDR2 SASEGT. Trimming left V 3 bases short and J 2 bases short, with 12 bases between.

The rearrangement links TRBV7-2 to TRBJ2-3; 10 nucleotides align to TRBD2. V dropped 5 bases and J dropped 5; count of bases not matched to a gene: 7. This CDR3 spans 15 amino acids. Germline loops: CDR1 SGHTA, CDR2 FQGNSA. The CDR3 reads CASSPAGGHGDTQYF. The CDR3 nucleotides read TGTGCCAGCAGCCCAGCGGGAGGGCATGGAGATACGCAGTATTTT.

The chain carries TRBV7-9 and TRBJ2-3; weak D call: TRBD2 (5 bases). From germline, CDR1 is SEHNR and CDR2 FQNEAQ (reference sequence). The CDR3 extends over 16 amino acids. Trimming pared 1 base from V and 5 bases from J, leaving 16 bases between. CDR3 DNA: TGTGCCAGCAGCTTAGTCTTAGGAGGCGGCGGAGATACGCAGTATTTT. Protein: CASSLVLGGGGDTQYF. Supplemented by reference TRBV7-9 and TRBJ2-3, the full variable domain reads DTGVSQNPRHKITKRGQNVTFRCDPISEHNRLYWYRQTLGQGPEFLTYFQNEAQLEKSRLLSDRFSAERPKGSFSTLEIQRTEQGDSAMYLCASSLVLGGGGDTQYFGPGTRLTVL.

This rearrangement joins TRBV6-1 to TRBJ2-3, with 9 bases fitting TRBD2. The V gene's germline CDR1 is MNHNS and CDR2 SASEGT. This CDR3 has 18 residues. Trimming removed 2 bases from V and 1 base from J; junction bases left unmatched: 10. CDR3 sequence reads: CASSEQSLAGKGTDTQYF. CDR3 sequence (DNA): TGTGCCAGCAGTGAACAATCGCTAGCGGGAAAAGGCACAGATACGCAGTATTTT.

This rearrangement joins TRBV28 to TRBJ1-5; D not certain. The CDR3 totals 15 residues. CDR1 and CDR2 (germline): MDHEN, SYDVKM. V dropped 5 bases and J dropped 0 bases, with 11 bases sitting between them. In DNA, the CDR3 is TGTGCCAGCAGTGAGGGCATTTATAGCAATCAGCCCCAGCATTTT. Translating gives CASSEGIYSNQPQHF.

This clone was found once. V and J are TRBV6-5 and TRBJ2-7; TRBD1 agrees at 9 bases. The V gene end was trimmed by 6 bases and the J gene end by 2 bases; junction bases not matched to a gene: 2. Germline loops: CDR1 MNHEY, CDR2 SVGAGI. The CDR3 is 13 amino acids. The CDR3 reads CASRRTGAYEQYF. CDR3 DNA sequence: TGTGCCAGCAGGCGGACAGGGGCCTACGAGCAGTACTTC.

The chain carries TRBV6-1 and TRBJ2-3; the D is unclear. Germline assignment: CDR1 MNHNS and CDR2 SASEGT. The CDR3 is 16 amino acids. V was trimmed by 2 bases and J by 1 base, leaving 13 bases between them. The CDR3 nucleotides read TGTGCCAGCAGTGAATTCGTTTCTCCAGGCACAGATACGCAGTATTTT. It encodes CASSEFVSPGTDTQYF.